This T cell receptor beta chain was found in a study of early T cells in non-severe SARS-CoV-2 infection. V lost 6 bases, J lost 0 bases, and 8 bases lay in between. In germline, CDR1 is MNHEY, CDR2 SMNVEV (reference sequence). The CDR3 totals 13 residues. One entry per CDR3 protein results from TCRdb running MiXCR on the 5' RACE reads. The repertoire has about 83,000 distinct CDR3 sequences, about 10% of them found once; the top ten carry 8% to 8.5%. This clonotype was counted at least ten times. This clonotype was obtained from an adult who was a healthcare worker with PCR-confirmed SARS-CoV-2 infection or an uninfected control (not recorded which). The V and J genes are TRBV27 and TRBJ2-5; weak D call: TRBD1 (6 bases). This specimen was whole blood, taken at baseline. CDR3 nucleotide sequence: TGTGCCAGCAGCGCAGGGGACCAAGAGACCCAGTACTTC. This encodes CASSAGDQETQYF.